This is a list of T cell receptor beta chains from one sample in a study of cytomegalovirus exposure and HLA in healthy donors. Data came from immunoSEQ multiplex PCR; TCRdb stores just in-frame clones and leaves some out. Of under 200,000 clones in the sample, roughly 84% were seen once. The sequencing sample was made of PBMCs. Receptors were obtained from a man over 45 in good health and CMV-seropositive. Both conserved end residues are trimmed from each CDR3. The order of the fields is J gene, V gene, CDR3 protein.

TRBJ1-2	TRBV6-5	ASRGYGYT
TRBJ1-1	TRBV7-3	ASRLTDRNTEAF
TRBJ2-1	TRBV6-6	ASSSLSVEQF
TRBJ2-1	TRBV7-9	ASSYSGGGKNEQF
TRBJ2-1	TRBV7-3	ASSPAQQGEQF
TRBJ1-2	TRBV21-1	ASSKEAGKGNGYGYT
TRBJ1-2	TRBV5-1	ASSLSTGFYGYT
TRBJ2-5	TRBV5-1	ASSLGLKFIETQY
TRBJ1-6	TRBV7-2	ASSSRQGKGLSYNSPLH
TRBJ1-4	TRBV13	ASSIRTGINEKLF
TRBJ1-5	TRBV19	ASSIGGQGAALLTQH
TRBJ2-5	TRBV30	AWSRRGETQY
TRBJ2-1	TRBV11-3	ASSRGLAGGEQF
TRBJ2-3	TRBV2	ANGLAGGPDTQY
TRBJ1-3	TRBV5-6	ASSPWTTGNTIY
TRBJ2-7	TRBV7-9	ASTGGTGPYEQY
TRBJ2-7	TRBV5-1	ASSFNPGQGPGFRDGY
TRBJ1-2	TRBV6-6	ASSLRQGGDGYT
TRBJ2-1	TRBV29-1	SVVLPGGRRNEQF
TRBJ2-7	TRBV11-1	ASSFSENEQY
TRBJ2-1	TRBV9	ASSFWDRGKNNEQF
TRBJ2-2	TRBV19	ASKESGRAYITGELF
TRBJ1-5	TRBV6-1	ASSEGTGGFGGQPQH
TRBJ1-6	TRBV7-8	ASSRGRGVLSYNSPLH
TRBJ1-1	TRBV2	ATGTGTEAF
TRBJ2-2	TRBV7-3	ASSSDRETGELF
TRBJ2-6	TRBV14	ASSQDMGAGANVLT
TRBJ2-2	TRBV4-1	ASSPRDRGAGELF
TRBJ1-1	TRBV25-1	ASSEGGRGTNTGAF
TRBJ2-5	TRBV27	ARPRETQY
TRBJ1-1	TRBV9	ASSASDSLRTEAF
TRBJ1-1	TRBV5-8	ASTSRTVNTEAF
TRBJ2-3	TRBV30	AWRETSGSYTQY
TRBJ2-1	TRBV5-4	ASSLSGGADNEQF
TRBJ2-1	TRBV6-1	ASMILAGGGYEQF
TRBJ1-3	TRBV2	ASSEGGGGGNTIY
TRBJ1-1	TRBV6-5	ATHDSQGAPTEAF